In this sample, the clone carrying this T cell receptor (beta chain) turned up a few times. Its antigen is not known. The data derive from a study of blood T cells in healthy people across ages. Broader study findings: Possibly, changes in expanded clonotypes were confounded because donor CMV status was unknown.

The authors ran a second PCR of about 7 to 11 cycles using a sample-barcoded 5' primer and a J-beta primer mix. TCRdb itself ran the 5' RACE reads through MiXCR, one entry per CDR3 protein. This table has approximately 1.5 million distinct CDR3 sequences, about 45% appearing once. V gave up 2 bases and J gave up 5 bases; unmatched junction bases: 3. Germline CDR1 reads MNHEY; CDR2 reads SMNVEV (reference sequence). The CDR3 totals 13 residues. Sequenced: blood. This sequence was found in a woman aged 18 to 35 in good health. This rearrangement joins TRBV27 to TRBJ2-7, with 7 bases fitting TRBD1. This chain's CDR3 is CASSLMTGNEQYF. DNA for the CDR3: TGTGCCAGCAGTTTAATGACAGGGAACGAGCAGTACTTC.